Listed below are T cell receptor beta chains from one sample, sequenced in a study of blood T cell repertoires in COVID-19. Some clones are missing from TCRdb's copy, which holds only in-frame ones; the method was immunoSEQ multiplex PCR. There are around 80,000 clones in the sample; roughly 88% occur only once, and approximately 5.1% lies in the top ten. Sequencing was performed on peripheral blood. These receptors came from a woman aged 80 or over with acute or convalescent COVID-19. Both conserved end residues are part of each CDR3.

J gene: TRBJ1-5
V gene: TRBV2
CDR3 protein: CASSHDGNQPQHF

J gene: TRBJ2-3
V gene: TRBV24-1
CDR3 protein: CATSDRSASGTDTQYF

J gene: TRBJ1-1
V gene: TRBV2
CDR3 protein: CASSERAEAQAFF

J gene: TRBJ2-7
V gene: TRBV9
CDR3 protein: CASSVGGTGIYEQYF

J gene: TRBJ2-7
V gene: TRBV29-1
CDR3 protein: CSVRGQGAGEQYF

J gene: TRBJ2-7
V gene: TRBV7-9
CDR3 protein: CASSLVDLAGVEQYF

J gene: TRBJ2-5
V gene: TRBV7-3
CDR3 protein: CASSSGGRQETQYF

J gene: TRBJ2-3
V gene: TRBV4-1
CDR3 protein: CASSQWASGRDTQYF

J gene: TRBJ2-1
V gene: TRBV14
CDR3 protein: CASSQRFLSGRRNNEQFF

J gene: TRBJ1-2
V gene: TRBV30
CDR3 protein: CAWSRGRDYGYTF

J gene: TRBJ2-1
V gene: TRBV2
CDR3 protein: CAGGRTSGGGSYNEQFF

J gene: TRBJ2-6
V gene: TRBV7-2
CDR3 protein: CASSFSPNSGANVLTF

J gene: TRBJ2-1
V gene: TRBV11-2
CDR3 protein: CASSLGRTSGKGEQFF

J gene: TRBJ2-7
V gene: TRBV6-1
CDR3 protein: CASSEGQTYEQYF

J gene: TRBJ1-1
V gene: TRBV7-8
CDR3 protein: CASSLYNTEAFF

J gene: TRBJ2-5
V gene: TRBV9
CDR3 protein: CASSVSGGAVETQYF

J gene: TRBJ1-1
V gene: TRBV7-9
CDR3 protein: CASSLDVTTTEAFF

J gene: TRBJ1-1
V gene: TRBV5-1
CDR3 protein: CASSLGFRGPNTEAFF

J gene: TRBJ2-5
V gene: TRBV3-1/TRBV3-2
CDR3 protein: CASSQLAGVGETQYF

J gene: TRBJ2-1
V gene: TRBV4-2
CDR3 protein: CASSQESPGPSGMVHEQFF

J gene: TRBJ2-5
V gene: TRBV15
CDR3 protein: CATSLRGTGERRQYF

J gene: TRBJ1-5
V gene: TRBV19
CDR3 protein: CASSLPTGDYSNQPQHF